These 11 T cell receptor beta chains share one sample of origin, sequenced in a study of blood T cell repertoires in COVID-19. Data came from immunoSEQ multiplex PCR; TCRdb stores just in-frame clones and leaves some out. Counted here are just over 90,000 clones, 85% to 90% occurring once; the ten biggest clones make up about 1.5%. Material: peripheral blood. These receptors all stem from a human donor with active COVID-19. The donor label of this sample is uncertain.

This chain uses TRBV4-2 with TRBJ1-1; D call uncertain. Germline CDR1 LGHNA, CDR2 YNFKEQ. This CDR3 spans 15 amino acids. Trimming cost V 5 bases and J 1 base, with 14 bases left between them. The CDR3: CASSKTPKTNTEAFF. DNA of the CDR3: TGTGCCAGCAGCAAGACACCGAAGACGAACACTGAAGCTTTCTTT.

The rearrangement joins TRBV28 to TRBJ2-3; D might be TRBD1 (6 bases). CDR1 is MDHEN and CDR2 is SYDVKM in the germline V gene. There are 14 residues in the CDR3. V was cut by 6 bases and J by 2 bases, with 12 bases left in between. CDR3 sequence (DNA): TGTGCCAGCAGGCTCGGGACATCCACAGATACGCAGTATTTT. As protein: CASRLGTSTDTQYF.

This chain uses TRBV6-5 with TRBJ2-1; the match to TRBD2 covers 11 bases. Germline-derived CDR1 and CDR2 are MNHEY and SVGAGI. V trimming: 4 bases; J trimming: 4 bases; junction bases outside the gene matches: 3. The CDR3 consists of 15 residues. The CDR3 region has the DNA TGTGCCAGCAGTTCCACTAGCGGGAGTTACAATGAGCAGTTCTTC. Translated: CASSSTSGSYNEQFF.

The gene calls are TRBV7-6 and TRBJ1-6; 8 bases agree with TRBD1. From germline, CDR1 is SGHVS and CDR2 FNYEAQ. This CDR3 region has 19 residues. V lost 2 bases to trimming and J lost 0 bases; unmatched junction nucleotides: 9. The CDR3: CASSLTWTGRNSYNSPLHF. CDR3 bases: TGTGCCAGCAGCTTAACCTGGACAGGGAGAAACTCCTATAATTCACCCCTCCACTTT.

This chain joins TRBV28 and TRBJ1-2; 9 bases are a match to TRBD1. This CDR3 is built from 18 residues. The germline gives CDR1 MDHEN, CDR2 SYDVKM. The V gene end was trimmed by 7 bases and the J gene end by 2 bases; junction bases not matched to a gene: 17. The CDR3 region is CASTLRAGQGFRNYGYTF. CDR3 DNA sequence: TGTGCCAGCACCCTAAGGGCGGGACAGGGTTTTCGGAACTATGGCTACACCTTC.

This clone turned up a few times. The chain is built from TRBV5-4 and TRBJ2-5; TRBD1 aligns across 7 bases. This CDR3 is built from 15 residues. With 0 bases clipped from V and 0 bases from J, the junction kept 2 bases outside the gene matches. Germline V gene sequence: CDR1 SGHNT, CDR2 YYREEE (reference sequence). The CDR3 is CASSLATGDQETQYF. The CDR3 DNA sequence: TGTGCCAGCAGCTTGGCCACAGGGGACCAAGAGACCCAGTACTTC.

V gene TRBV11-2 combines with J gene TRBJ2-1, with 11 positions matching TRBD1. The CDR3 contains 15 residues. V lost 5 bases and J lost 4; bases outside the gene matches: 4. CDR1 SGHAT and CDR2 FQNNGV come from the germline V gene. CDR3 sequence: CASSHGQGAYNEQFF. The CDR3, as DNA: TGTGCCAGCAGCCATGGACAGGGGGCTTACAATGAGCAGTTCTTC.

This clone was observed a single time. The chain is built from TRBV7-2 and TRBJ2-3, with TRBD2 matching 13 bases. The germline gives CDR1 SGHTA, CDR2 FQGNSA. With 4 bases clipped from V and 5 bases from J, the junction kept 9 bases outside the gene matches. This CDR3 has 17 residues. CDR3 in DNA: TGTGCCAGCAGCTCGCAACGACTAGCGGGGGGCAGAGATACGCAGTATTTT. It specifies CASSSQRLAGGRDTQYF.

The chain couples TRBV27 to TRBJ1-2; unclear D gene. This CDR3 has 13 residues. The V and J ends lost 1 base and 8 bases respectively, with 11 bases between them. Germline assignment: CDR1 MNHEY and CDR2 SMNVEV (reference sequence). CDR3: CASSLFPAGGYTF. CDR3 nucleotide sequence: TGTGCCAGCAGTTTATTTCCGGCAGGAGGCTACACCTTC.

The V and J genes are TRBV27 and TRBJ2-7, with a weak D call TRBD1 (5 bases). The V gene's germline CDR1 is MNHEY and CDR2 SMNVEV (reference sequence). The CDR3 is 14 residues long. V was cut by 0 bases and J by 3 bases, with 9 bases left in between. The CDR3 spells CASSLSRVSYEQYF. CDR3 DNA: TGTGCCAGCAGTTTATCCAGGGTCAGCTACGAGCAGTACTTC.

The genes are TRBV11-2 and TRBJ2-3; perhaps TRBD1 as D (6 bases). V shed 5 bases and J shed 2 bases, with 20 bases lying between them. The CDR3 loop spans 17 amino acids. Germline V gene data show CDR1 as SGHAT and CDR2 as FQNNGV. CDR3 in DNA: TGTGCCAGCAGCCCGCTCGCAGGGGTATTGTACACAGATACGCAGTATTTT. It is translated as CASSPLAGVLYTDTQYF.